This TCR beta chain derives from a study of shared clonotypes between healthy human individuals. Study-level background: Three plates each covered CD4 naive and memory; CD8 naive two, CD8 memory one.

Turning to this clone: Antigen specificity is unknown.

Libraries were prepared by immunoSEQ multiplex PCR; TCRdb keeps only in-frame clonotypes and omits some of them. The profile covers under 1,100,000 clones, with around 78% appearing a single time and roughly 0.65% taken by the ten largest. V was trimmed by 3 bases and J by 7 bases, leaving 15 bases between them. Germline V gene sequence: CDR1 SQVTM, CDR2 ANQGSEA. This CDR3 spans 13 amino acids. Study-level results: A handful of donors shared about 5% of their naive CD4 clonotypes.

This rearrangement joins TRBV29-1 to TRBJ1-1; weak D call: TRBD1 (5 bases). The sample comprised memory CD4+ T cells from PBMCs. Subset in this sample: CD45RA-negative fraction. The clonotype originates from a man younger than 35 in good health. Some clones in this sample may be carry-over from other donors' samples. CDR3 region: CSVDSGQGLEAFF. CDR3 coding DNA: TGCAGCGTTGATTCCGGGCAGGGCCTTGAAGCTTTCTTT.